One sample yielded the 20 T cell receptor beta chains listed below, sequenced in a study of OX40 agonist ivuxolimab in advanced cancers. The library was made by the immunoSEQ multiplex PCR assay. TCRdb's version of the immuneACCESS table is confined to in-frame rearrangements and falls short of the full clone set. An unresolved V gene accounts for under half of the shortfall where checked; the remainder is of unknown origin. The sample table holds just over 60,000 clones, of which 92% were seen once. In total, the top ten clones hold about 0.59% of the sample. The input for sequencing was CD4+ or CD8+ T cells sorted from blood, taken in a trial of the OX40 agonist ivuxolimab. These receptors came from an adult with an advanced solid tumor such as melanoma, head and neck, liver or kidney cancer.

The J gene is TRBJ2-2, the V gene TRBV7-6, with D perhaps matching TRBD2 (6 bases). The CDR3 has 14 amino acids. The V gene's germline CDR1 is SGHVS and CDR2 FNYEAQ. V lost 5 bases and J lost 6, with 13 bases in between. Written as DNA, the CDR3 is TGTGCCAGCAGCCCCGAAACTAGCTCCGGGGAGCTGTTTTTT. This sequence encodes CASSPETSSGELFF.

About this clone itself: Other DNA sequences in this sample translate to the same CDR3. The chain links TRBV6-1 to TRBJ2-7; D is unresolved. CDR1 and CDR2 (germline): MNHNS, SASEGT. This CDR3 is built from 13 residues. Between the trimmed V and J ends, which lost 3 bases and 2 bases, there was a span of 8 bases. The CDR3 coding sequence is TGTGCCAGCAGTGAGGGCCTTGCCTACGAGCAGTACTTC. It specifies CASSEGLAYEQYF.

The rearrangement uses TRBV7-3 and TRBJ2-3; 7 bases are a match to TRBD2. CDR1 is SGHTA and CDR2 is FQGTGA in the germline V gene. The CDR3 covers 15 residues. V lost 6 bases and J lost 1; bases outside the gene matches: 7. The CDR3 nucleotides read TGTGCCAGCAGAGGGGAGGGGCTGGGCACAGATACGCAGTATTTT. This encodes CASRGEGLGTDTQYF.

This clone was detected once. This chain joins TRBV7-2 and TRBJ2-1; no firm D call. The CDR3 loop spans 12 amino acids. Germline CDR1 and CDR2: SGHTA and FQGNSA. V lost 6 bases, J lost 10 bases, and 13 bases lay in between. The CDR3 DNA is TGTGCCAGCAGACTAACTTGGTCGGAGCAGTTCTTC. Its protein product is CASRLTWSEQFF.

This rearrangement joins TRBV5-1 to TRBJ1-2, with D perhaps TRBD1 (6 bases). Germline V gives CDR1 SGHRS, CDR2 YFSETQ. This CDR3 contains 14 residues. V was trimmed by 4 bases and J by 2 bases, leaving 12 bases between them. CDR3 region: CASSEEGVNYGYTF. For the CDR3, the DNA is TGCGCCAGCAGCGAGGAGGGGGTCAACTATGGCTACACCTTC.

This chain joins TRBV6-1 and TRBJ1-1, with D hard to call. There are 13 residues in the CDR3. Germline V gene sequence: CDR1 MNHNS, CDR2 SASEGT. Between the trimmed V and J ends, which lost 5 bases and 2 bases, there was a span of 9 bases. The chain's CDR3 is CASSYLDNTEAFF. Written as DNA, the CDR3 is TGTGCCAGCAGTTATCTAGATAACACTGAAGCTTTCTTT.

The rearrangement links TRBV7-2 to TRBJ2-1; 12 bases are a match to TRBD2. CDR1 and CDR2 (germline): SGHTA, FQGNSA. The junction had 3 bases not matched to a gene; V was cut back by 2 bases and J by 10 bases. The CDR3 has 14 residues. The CDR3 loop reads CASSLLAGGREQFF. As DNA, the CDR3 is TGTGCCAGCAGCTTACTAGCGGGGGGGCGCGAGCAGTTCTTC.

This chain uses TRBV5-1 with TRBJ2-7, with TRBD1 matching over 10 bases. V lost 0 bases to trimming and J lost 4 bases; unmatched junction nucleotides: 4. This CDR3 has 15 residues. Looked up from germline, CDR1 is SGHRS and CDR2 is YFSETQ. The CDR3 DNA is TGCGCCAGCAGCTTGGGCCGGGACAGGGGTTACGAGCAGTACTTC. Protein: CASSLGRDRGYEQYF. The entire variable domain, with the rest obtained from reference TRBV5-1 and TRBJ2-7, is as follows: KAGVTQTPRYLIKTRGQQVTLSCSPISGHRSVSWYQQTPGQGLQFLFEYFSETQRNKGNFPGRFSGRQFSNSRSEMNVSTLELGDSALYLCASSLGRDRGYEQYFGPGTRLTVT.

There are a few counts of this clone. The chain has TRBV6-1 and TRBJ2-7; maybe TRBD2 (6 bases). Trimming took 1 base from V and 7 from J, leaving 17 bases between them. CDR3 length: 15 residues. CDR1 and CDR2 (germline): MNHNS, SASEGT. This CDR3 reads CASSEGEGGILEQYF. As DNA, the CDR3 is TGTGCCAGCAGTGAAGGTGAGGGAGGCATTTTAGAGCAGTACTTC.

The chain uses TRBV18 and TRBJ2-1; TRBD2 matches 7 bases. The CDR3 contains 15 residues. Germline-derived CDR1 and CDR2 are KGHSH and LQKENI. Losses at the gene ends were 6 bases for V and 7 bases for J; bases not matched to a gene: 12. The CDR3 sequence is CASSPGVAGRNEQFF. The DNA for the CDR3 is TGTGCCAGCTCTCCCGGGGTAGCGGGTCGAAATGAGCAGTTCTTC.

The V and J genes are TRBV25-1 and TRBJ1-2; 11 nucleotides align to TRBD1. V shed 5 bases, J shed 4 bases, and the junction held 3 bases outside the gene matches. The germline V gene has CDR1 MGHDK and CDR2 SYGVNS. CDR3 length: 14 residues. The CDR3 nucleotides read TGTGCCAGCAGTACCGGGACAGGGGGCTATGGCTACACCTTC. This sequence encodes CASSTGTGGYGYTF.

This rearrangement joins TRBV6-1 to TRBJ1-5, with 8 bases aligning to TRBD1. The CDR3 has 14 amino acids. Germline loops: CDR1 MNHNS, CDR2 SASEGT. The V and J ends lost 6 bases and 1 base, in that order; junction bases with no gene match: 2. As DNA, the CDR3 is TGTGCCAGCAGGGGGACAGGCAGCAATCAGCCCCAGCATTTT. This encodes CASRGTGSNQPQHF.

This chain uses TRBV7-9 with TRBJ2-3; 10 positions match TRBD2. The CDR3 has 15 amino acids. The germline V gene encodes CDR1 SEHNR and CDR2 FQNEAQ (reference sequence). Trimming at V came to 8 bases and at J to 5 bases, leaving 10 bases not matched to a gene. In DNA form, the CDR3 reads TGTGCCAGCGAACTTCAAGCGGGGGGGGGAGATACGCAGTATTTT. Encoded protein: CASELQAGGGDTQYF. Supplemented by reference TRBV7-9 and TRBJ2-3, the full variable domain reads DTGVSQNPRHKITKRGQNVTFRCDPISEHNRLYWYRQTLGQGPEFLTYFQNEAQLEKSRLLSDRFSAERPKGSFSTLEIQRTEQGDSAMYLCASELQAGGGDTQYFGPGTRLTVL.

This chain uses TRBV19 with TRBJ2-7; the D is unclear. The V and J ends lost 10 bases and 2 bases respectively, with 15 bases between them. CDR1 LNHDA and CDR2 SQIVND come from the germline V gene (reference sequence). The CDR3 covers 13 residues. CDR3 loop: CATRSGSAYEQYF. The CDR3, as DNA: TGTGCCACCCGGAGTGGCAGCGCCTACGAGCAGTACTTC.

The chain links TRBV30 to TRBJ1-2; D gene unclear. The CDR3 spans 13 residues. V lost 5 bases, J lost 2 bases, and 12 bases lay in between. CDR1 is GTSNPN and CDR2 is SVGIG in the germline V gene (reference sequence). CDR3 nucleotides: TGTGCCTGGGGGATCTTGGACAACTATGGCTACACCTTC. Its protein is CAWGILDNYGYTF.

This clone was seen only once. This chain links TRBV7-9 with TRBJ1-5, with D maybe TRBD1 (6 bases). The CDR3 extends over 16 amino acids. Trimming shortened V by 1 base and J by 2 bases, and 12 bases separated the two germline ends. Germline V gene lookup returns CDR1 SEHNR and CDR2 FQNEAQ (reference sequence). The CDR3 DNA is TGTGCCAGCAGCTTAGAAGGGGGAGGCGGCAATCAGCCCCAGCATTTT. Its translation is CASSLEGGGGNQPQHF.

This clone has just one count. This chain joins TRBV14 and TRBJ1-2; D may be TRBD1 (6 bases). Between the trimmed V and J ends, which lost 0 bases and 6 bases, there was a span of 11 bases. The CDR3 extends over 14 amino acids. Germline V gene data show CDR1 as SGHDN and CDR2 as FVKESK. The CDR3 nucleotides are TGTGCCAGCAGCCAAGATTGGGGGCGTGATGGCTACACCTTC. Its protein product is CASSQDWGRDGYTF.

This chain links TRBV5-1 with TRBJ2-3; D is perhaps TRBD2 (6 bases). CDR1 SGHRS and CDR2 YFSETQ come from the germline V gene. The CDR3 has 13 residues. V lost 0 bases to trimming and J lost 6 bases, with 8 bases between them. CDR3 coding DNA: TGCGCCAGCAGCTTGGAGGGGAGGGATACGCAGTATTTT. Its protein product is CASSLEGRDTQYF.

The rearrangement links TRBV6-1 to TRBJ1-6; D is perhaps TRBD1 (5 bases). The CDR3 is 15 amino acids. V lost 8 bases, J lost 0 bases, and 11 bases lay in between. The germline V gene has CDR1 MNHNS and CDR2 SASEGT. The CDR3 loop reads CASSGLPSYNSPLHF. CDR3 in DNA: TGTGCCAGCTCAGGGTTACCCTCCTATAATTCACCCCTCCACTTT.

The V gene is TRBV30, the J gene TRBJ1-1; 7 positions match TRBD1. Per the germline V gene, CDR1 is GTSNPN and CDR2 is SVGIG (reference sequence). This CDR3 has 13 residues. V gave up 4 bases and J gave up 5 bases; unmatched junction bases: 7. The CDR3 region is CAWKQGKPTEAFF. The DNA of the CDR3 is TGTGCCTGGAAACAGGGGAAGCCAACTGAAGCTTTCTTT.